The TCR beta chain under discussion was sequenced for a study of PD-L1 blockade in urothelial cancer. Study overall: In terms of prior chemotherapy, patients had received 0 to 3 regimens. Median blood clonality was about 0.086, with 75,000 to 90,000 unique TCRs. Blood analyses occurred 3 weeks (second dose) and 6 weeks post treatment start.

Per germline, CDR1 ENHRY and CDR2 SYGVKD. The CDR3 sequence is 11 residues long. TCR analog templates of synthetic origin were spiked into each PCR. This table comes from immunoSEQ multiplex PCR, and its TCRdb copy is limited to in-frame clones, with some not included. The profile shows about 43,000 clones, approximately 90% of them singletons. The specimen comprised PBMCs, sampled around atezolizumab (anti-PD-L1) treatment. The TCR was taken from a woman aged 55 to 70 with urothelial cancer. This sequence joins TRBV10-3 and TRBJ2-3, with TRBD2 matching over 10 bases. CDR3 loop: CGAGGGDTQYF. Here the CDR3 DNA reads TGTGGAGCGGGAGGGGGAGATACGCAGTATTTT.